The 8 T cell receptor beta chains given below trace back to one sample, sequenced in a study of siplizumab effects on memory and regulatory T cells. This table comes from immunoSEQ multiplex PCR, and its TCRdb copy is limited to in-frame clones, with some not included. The sample lists over 70,000 clones; approximately 95% were seen once. Sample: CD8+ T cells sorted from blood. The receptors come from a human donor in good health.

CDR3 protein: CASSLELAGWAYEQYF. CDR3 in DNA: TGTGCCAGCAGCTTGGAACTAGCGGGTTGGGCCTACGAGCAGTACTTC. The chain couples TRBV11-3 to TRBJ2-7; TRBD2 matches 9 bases. The CDR3 has 16 amino acids. V lost 3 bases, J lost 2 bases, and 8 bases stayed unmatched. The germline CDR1 and CDR2 sequences are SGHNT and YENEEA. The full variable domain, its missing parts supplied by reference TRBV11-3 and TRBJ2-7, is EAGVVQSPRYKIIEKKQPVAFWCNPISGHNTLYWYLQNLGQGPELLIRYENEEAVDDSQLPKDRFSAERLKGVDSTLKIQPAELGDSAVYLCASSLELAGWAYEQYFGPGTRLTVT.

This clone was seen more than once but under ten times. This rearrangement joins TRBV7-9 to TRBJ2-1; possibly TRBD2 for D (6 bases). V was cut by 3 bases and J by 1 base, with 13 bases left in between. Germline values: CDR1 SEHNR, CDR2 FQNEAQ (reference sequence). This CDR3 region has 16 residues. The chain's CDR3 is CASSFGGRRSYNEQFF. CDR3 nucleotides: TGTGCCAGCAGCTTTGGTGGGAGGAGGTCCTACAATGAGCAGTTCTTC.

The gene calls are TRBV11-2 and TRBJ2-5; D not resolved. The J call is uncertain, as TRBJ2-7 better fits the DNA end. The V gene's germline CDR1 is SGHAT and CDR2 FQNNGV. The length of the CDR3 is 14 residues. CDR3 amino acids: CASSFFHGSYEQYF. DNA for the CDR3: TGTGCCAGCAGCTTTTTCCATGGATCCTACGAGCAGTACTTC.

The genes are TRBV27 and TRBJ1-2, with D tentatively TRBD1 (6 bases). V dropped 5 bases and J dropped 8 bases, with 18 bases sitting between them. Germline-derived CDR1 and CDR2 are MNHEY and SMNVEV (reference sequence). The CDR3 is 14 residues long. The CDR3 region has the DNA TGTGCCAGCAGTGGACTGGGCGACAGGAGCGGCTACACCTTC. Translated, it gives CASSGLGDRSGYTF.

The chain employs TRBV6-5 and TRBJ2-5, with unresolved D. V was shortened by 3 bases and J by 4 bases, with 15 bases between the two germline ends. The CDR3 contains 15 residues. Germline assignment: CDR1 MNHEY and CDR2 SVGAGI. The CDR3 DNA reads TGTGCCAGCAGTTATTCAGCTTGGCAGCTAGAGACCCAGTACTTC. Its translation: CASSYSAWQLETQYF.

The table lists this clone with a count of one. The chain carries TRBV18 and TRBJ2-3; no reliable D call. CDR1 and CDR2 from the germline V gene are KGHSH and LQKENI. This CDR3 region has 18 residues. Trimming shortened V by 3 bases and J by 0 bases, and 19 bases separated the two germline ends. The CDR3, as DNA: TGTGCCAGCTCACCGGCGTTAGACGGAACCCAGAGCACAGATACGCAGTATTTT. It yields the protein CASSPALDGTQSTDTQYF.

CDR3 coding DNA: TGTGCCAGCAGTTTATCGTACGGGAACTATGGCTACACCTTC. The encoded protein is CASSLSYGNYGYTF. The V gene is TRBV27, the J gene TRBJ1-2; D not certain. Trimming shortened V by 0 bases and J by 2 bases, and 7 bases separated the two germline ends. This CDR3 region has 14 residues. Germline CDR1 MNHEY, CDR2 SMNVEV (reference sequence).

V is TRBV6-1 and J is TRBJ2-7; possible D gene TRBD1, 6 bases. The CDR3 totals 13 residues. Germline V gene sequence: CDR1 MNHNS, CDR2 SASEGT. Trimming cost V 8 bases and J 2 bases, with 13 bases left between them. In nucleotides, the CDR3 is TGTGCCAGCTTGGGCCAGGGGCCCTACGAGCAGTACTTC. Amino acid sequence: CASLGQGPYEQYF.